The present T cell receptor (beta chain) was sequenced within a study of CD8 T cells in Susac syndrome. Patients with stable or active relapsing-remitting disease, all of them treatment-naive, made up the multiple sclerosis controls. TEMRA cells were enriched by FACS, and CD4+ and CD8+ T cells were negatively isolated. Random hexamers were used to reverse transcribe about 0.45 to 1 ug of RNA. The amplification used immunoSEQ multiplex PCR on TCR beta CDR3; it spanned 54 Vbeta and 13 Jbeta. TCRdb used MiXCR to reprocess the immunoSEQ multiplex PCR reads, holding one entry per CDR3 protein. Of around 150,000 distinct CDR3 sequences listed, approximately 95% are singletons. V was clipped by 4 bases and J by 3 bases; unmatched bases: 5. This CDR3 is built from 14 residues. Germline values: CDR1 SQVTM, CDR2 ANQGSEA. Overall study results and limits: It was acknowledged in the study that its TCR sequencing and HLA analysis involved a relatively small number of individuals.

Details on this clonotype: Antigen unknown.

The chain combines TRBV29-1 with TRBJ2-3; 9 bases agree with TRBD2. This TCR derives from a human donor with multiple sclerosis. Sequencing used CD4+ T cells from PBMCs. The CDR3 protein is CSVAAGGPTDTQYF. The CDR3 DNA follows: TGCAGCGTTGCTGCGGGAGGGCCGACAGATACGCAGTATTTT.